This T cell receptor (beta chain) was sequenced for a study of CD8+ T cells in alopecia areata. Study-wide context: Tofacitinib treatment spanned 6 to 18 months, with 6 months off drug afterward.

Germline CDR1 and CDR2: SGHAT and FQNNGV. V dropped 6 bases and J dropped 4 bases, with 15 bases sitting between them. This CDR3 region has 15 residues. Turning to this clone: Antigen specificity is unknown.

Findings of the study overall: Scalp samples also yield sequences of resident alphabeta T cells from normal skin. Elevated clonality characterized lesional scalp relative to normal scalp, particularly in alopecia totalis/universalis.

Sequencing relied on a cDNA template that was reverse transcribed from extracted RNA. Method: immunoSEQ multiplex PCR; TCRdb's copy keeps in-frame clones and lacks some. Here the sample spans fewer than 250,000 clones, roughly 57% being singletons. The study team obtained lesional scalp punch biopsies and peripheral blood from alopecia areata patients. This TCR was sampled from a human donor with alopecia areata. This specimen consisted of CD4+ T cells sorted from blood, obtained at week 0. The chain combines TRBV11-2 with TRBJ2-2; D unclear. This chain's CDR3 is CASRTFRSLTGELFF. The DNA for the CDR3 is TGTGCCAGCAGAACTTTCCGGAGCCTCACCGGGGAGCTGTTTTTT. Together with reference TRBV11-2 and TRBJ2-2, the CDR3 gives the full variable domain: EAGVAQSPRYKIIEKRQSVAFWCNPISGHATLYWYQQILGQGPKLLIQFQNNGVVDDSQLPKDRFSAERLKGVDSTLKIQPAKLEDSAVYLCASRTFRSLTGELFFGEGSRLTVL.